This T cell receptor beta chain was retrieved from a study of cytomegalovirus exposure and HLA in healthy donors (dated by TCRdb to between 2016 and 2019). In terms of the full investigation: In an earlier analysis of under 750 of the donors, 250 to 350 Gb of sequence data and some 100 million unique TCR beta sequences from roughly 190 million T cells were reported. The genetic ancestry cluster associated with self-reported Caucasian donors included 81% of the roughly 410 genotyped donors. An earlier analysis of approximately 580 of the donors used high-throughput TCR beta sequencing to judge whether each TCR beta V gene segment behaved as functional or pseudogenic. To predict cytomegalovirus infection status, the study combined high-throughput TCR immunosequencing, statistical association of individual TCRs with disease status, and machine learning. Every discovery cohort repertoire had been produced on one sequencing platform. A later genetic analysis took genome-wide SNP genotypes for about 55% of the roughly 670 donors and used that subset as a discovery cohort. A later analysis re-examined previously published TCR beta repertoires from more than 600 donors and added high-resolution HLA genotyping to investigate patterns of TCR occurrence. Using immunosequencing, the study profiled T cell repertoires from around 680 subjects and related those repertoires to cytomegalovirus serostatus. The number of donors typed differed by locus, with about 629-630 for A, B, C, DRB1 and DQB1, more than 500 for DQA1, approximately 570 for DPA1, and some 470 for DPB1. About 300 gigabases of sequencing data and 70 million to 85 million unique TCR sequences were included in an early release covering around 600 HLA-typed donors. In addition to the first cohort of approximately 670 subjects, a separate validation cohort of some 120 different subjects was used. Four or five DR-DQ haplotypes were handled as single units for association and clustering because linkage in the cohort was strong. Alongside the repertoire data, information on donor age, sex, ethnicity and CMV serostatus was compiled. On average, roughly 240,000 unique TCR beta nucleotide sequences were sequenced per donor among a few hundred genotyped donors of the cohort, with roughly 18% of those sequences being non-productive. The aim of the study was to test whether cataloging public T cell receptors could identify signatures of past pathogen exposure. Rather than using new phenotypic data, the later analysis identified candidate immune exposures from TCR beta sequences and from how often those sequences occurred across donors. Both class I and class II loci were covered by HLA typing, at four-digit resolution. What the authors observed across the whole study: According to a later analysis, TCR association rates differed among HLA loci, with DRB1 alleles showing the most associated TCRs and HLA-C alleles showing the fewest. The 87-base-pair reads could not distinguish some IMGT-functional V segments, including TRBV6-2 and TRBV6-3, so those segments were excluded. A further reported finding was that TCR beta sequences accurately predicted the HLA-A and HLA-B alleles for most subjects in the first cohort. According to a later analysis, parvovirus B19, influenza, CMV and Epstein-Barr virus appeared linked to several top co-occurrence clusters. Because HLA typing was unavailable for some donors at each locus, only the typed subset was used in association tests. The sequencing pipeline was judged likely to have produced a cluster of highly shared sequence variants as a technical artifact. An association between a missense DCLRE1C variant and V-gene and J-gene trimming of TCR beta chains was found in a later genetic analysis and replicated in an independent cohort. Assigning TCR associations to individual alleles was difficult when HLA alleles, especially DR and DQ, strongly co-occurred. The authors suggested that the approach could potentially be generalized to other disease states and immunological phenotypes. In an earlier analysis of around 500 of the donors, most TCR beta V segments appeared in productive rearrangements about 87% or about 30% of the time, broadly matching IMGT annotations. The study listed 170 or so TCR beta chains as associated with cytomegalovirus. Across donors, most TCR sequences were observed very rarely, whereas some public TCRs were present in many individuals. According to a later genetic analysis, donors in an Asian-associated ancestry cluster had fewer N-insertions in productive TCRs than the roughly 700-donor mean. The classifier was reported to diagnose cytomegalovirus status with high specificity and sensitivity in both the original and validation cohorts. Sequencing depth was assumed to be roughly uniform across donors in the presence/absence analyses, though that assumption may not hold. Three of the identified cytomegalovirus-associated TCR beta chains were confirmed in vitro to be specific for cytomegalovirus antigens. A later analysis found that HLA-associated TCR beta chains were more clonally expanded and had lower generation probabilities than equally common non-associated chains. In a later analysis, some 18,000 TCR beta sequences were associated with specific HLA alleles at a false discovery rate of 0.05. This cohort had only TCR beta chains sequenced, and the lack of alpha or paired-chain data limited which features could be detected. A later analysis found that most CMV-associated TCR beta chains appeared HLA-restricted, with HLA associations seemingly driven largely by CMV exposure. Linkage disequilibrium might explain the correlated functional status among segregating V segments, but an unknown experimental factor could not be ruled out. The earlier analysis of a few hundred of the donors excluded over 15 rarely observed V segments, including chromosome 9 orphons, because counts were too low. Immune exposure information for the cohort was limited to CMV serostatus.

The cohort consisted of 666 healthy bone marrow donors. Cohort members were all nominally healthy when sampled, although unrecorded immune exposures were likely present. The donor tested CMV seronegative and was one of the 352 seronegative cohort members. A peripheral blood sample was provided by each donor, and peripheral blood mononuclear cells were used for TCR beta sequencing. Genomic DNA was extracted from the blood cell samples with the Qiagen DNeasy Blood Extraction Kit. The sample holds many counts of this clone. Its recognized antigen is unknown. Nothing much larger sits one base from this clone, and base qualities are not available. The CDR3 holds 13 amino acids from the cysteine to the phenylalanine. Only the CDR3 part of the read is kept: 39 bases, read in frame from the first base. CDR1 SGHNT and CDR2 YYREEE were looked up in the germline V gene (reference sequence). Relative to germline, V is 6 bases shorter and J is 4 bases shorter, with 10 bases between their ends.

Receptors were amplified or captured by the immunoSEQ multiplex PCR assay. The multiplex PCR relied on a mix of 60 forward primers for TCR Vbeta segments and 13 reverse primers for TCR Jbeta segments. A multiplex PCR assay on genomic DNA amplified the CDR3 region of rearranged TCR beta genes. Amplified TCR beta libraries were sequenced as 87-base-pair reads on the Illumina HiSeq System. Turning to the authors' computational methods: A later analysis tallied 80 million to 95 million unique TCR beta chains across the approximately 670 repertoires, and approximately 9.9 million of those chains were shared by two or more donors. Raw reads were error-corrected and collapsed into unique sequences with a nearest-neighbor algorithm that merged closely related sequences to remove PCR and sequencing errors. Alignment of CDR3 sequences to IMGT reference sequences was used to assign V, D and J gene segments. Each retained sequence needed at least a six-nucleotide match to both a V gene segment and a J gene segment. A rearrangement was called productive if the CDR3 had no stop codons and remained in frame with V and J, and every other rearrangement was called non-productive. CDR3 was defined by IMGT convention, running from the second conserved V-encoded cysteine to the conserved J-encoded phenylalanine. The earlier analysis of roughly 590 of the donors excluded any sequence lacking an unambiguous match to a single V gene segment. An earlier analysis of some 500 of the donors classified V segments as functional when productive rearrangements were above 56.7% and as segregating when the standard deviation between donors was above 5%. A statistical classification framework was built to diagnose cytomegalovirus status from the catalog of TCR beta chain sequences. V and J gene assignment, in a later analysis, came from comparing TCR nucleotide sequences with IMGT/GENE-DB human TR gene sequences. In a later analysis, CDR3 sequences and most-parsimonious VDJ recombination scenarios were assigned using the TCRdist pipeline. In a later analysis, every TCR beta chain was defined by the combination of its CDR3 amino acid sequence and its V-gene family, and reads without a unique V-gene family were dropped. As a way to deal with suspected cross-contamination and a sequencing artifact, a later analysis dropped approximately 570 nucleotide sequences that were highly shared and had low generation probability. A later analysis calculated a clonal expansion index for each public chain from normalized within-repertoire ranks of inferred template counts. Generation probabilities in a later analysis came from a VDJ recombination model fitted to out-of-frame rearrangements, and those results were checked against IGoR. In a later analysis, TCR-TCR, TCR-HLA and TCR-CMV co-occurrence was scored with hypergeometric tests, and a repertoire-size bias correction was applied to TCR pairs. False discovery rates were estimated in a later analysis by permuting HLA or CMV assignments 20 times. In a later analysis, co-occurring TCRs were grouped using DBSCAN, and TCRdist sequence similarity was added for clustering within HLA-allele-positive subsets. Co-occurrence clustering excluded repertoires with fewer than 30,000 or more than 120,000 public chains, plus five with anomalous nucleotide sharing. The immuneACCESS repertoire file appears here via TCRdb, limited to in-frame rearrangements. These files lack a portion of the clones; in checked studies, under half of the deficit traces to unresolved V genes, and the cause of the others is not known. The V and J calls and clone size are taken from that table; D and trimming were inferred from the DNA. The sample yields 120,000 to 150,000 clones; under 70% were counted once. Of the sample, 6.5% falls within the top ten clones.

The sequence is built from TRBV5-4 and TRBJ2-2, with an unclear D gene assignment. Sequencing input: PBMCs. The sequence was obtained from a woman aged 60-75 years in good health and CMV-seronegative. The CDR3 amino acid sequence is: CASTTPGTGELFF. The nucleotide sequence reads TGTGCCAGCACCACCCCCGGCACCGGGGAGCTGTTTTTT.